This T cell receptor beta chain was identified in a study of blood T cell repertoires in COVID-19. About the research overall: From T cells, B-cell-depleted T cells, or PBMCs came the material, which was cDNA or gDNA.

CDR3 length equals 12 residues. Germline V gene data show CDR1 as LGHNA and CDR2 as YNFKEQ. V lost 0 bases, J lost 11 bases, and 10 bases lay in between. Only in-frame clones appear in the TCRdb table, and some are missing; sequencing was by immunoSEQ multiplex PCR. This table has under 55,000 clones, under 90% appearing once. Sequences were obtained from peripheral blood. The receptor was derived from a man aged 50 or older with acute or convalescent COVID-19. The chain uses TRBV4-2 and TRBJ1-2; D call uncertain. The CDR3 loop reads CASSQETTGYTF. The CDR3 bases are TGTGCCAGCAGCCAAGAAACCACGGGGTACACCTTC.